This entry describes one TCR beta chain. Its antigen has not been determined. Per-base qualities were not stored, and no clone one base away is much larger. The time point label corresponds to: about 28 days (+/-7) after the second vaccine dose. AZD1222 recipients given second doses at about 4 weeks or at about 12 weeks were pooled, since spike-specific TCR depth and breadth were not found to differ between the two schedules. Samples from vaccinated people were obtained from the UK trials COV001 and COV002, which included a single-blind randomized controlled phase 2/3 trial of AZD1222 (ChAdOx1 nCoV-19) in healthy adults. For TCRbeta chain sequencing, PBMC samples from trial participants were taken at day 0 and at day 28 after the second dose. This specimen belongs to a study of T cell responses to AZD1222 COVID-19 vaccine (dated by TCRdb to about 2021). Looking at the study overall: A total of under 250 trial participants underwent TCR sequencing, of whom 207 had received two doses of AZD1222 and about 26 had received two doses of the MenACWY control vaccine. Enrollment into the trials was organized by age into subgroups of 18-55, 56-69 and 70-plus years, and those subgroups contained roughly 150, 30 and 60 TCR-sequenced participants, respectively.

Overall study outcomes, separate from this receptor: After two AZD1222 doses, spike-specific TCR breadth and depth were significantly higher than at day 0 and than in MenACWY recipients. Because no day 14 peak-response samples were available, the repertoires could be characterized only after the peak T cell response. Epitopes outside the regions mutated in the B.1.351 and B.1.1.7 variants were reportedly recognized by nearly half of the unique spike-specific TCRs. Only 5 to 7 AZD1222 recipients were SARS-CoV-2 seropositive at baseline, limiting conclusions about previously exposed vaccinees. Participants were mostly white British and included more females than males, and it was suggested by the authors that clonal diversity may have been underestimated. The 56-69-year group was small, and its depth increase did not reach significance, likely because of low power. CD4 TCRs associated with the vaccine covered the entire spike protein, and the dominant responses were in regions 160-218 and 743-854.

The CDR3 regions of human TCRbeta chains were analyzed by immunosequencing. The study's processing was this. TCRs in the repertoires were matched against a reference library of SARS-CoV-2-specific TCRs that had been generated with the MIRA antigen-specificity platform. Breadth was defined as the fraction of unique TCRs that were SARS-CoV-2-associated, and depth was defined as the fraction of total T cells that were SARS-CoV-2-associated. Using the MIRA data, every spike-specific TCR was mapped to the spike region that the TCR reacted to and assigned to either a CD4 or a CD8 class. Log10-transformed breadth and depth values were compared by one-way ANOVA with Sidak's multiple comparisons tests. The clones in this table, taken by TCRdb from immuneACCESS, are in-frame only. Not every clone is retained; where verified, under half of the shortfall comes from an unresolved V gene, and the cause of the rest is unknown. The V and J calls and clone size come from that table; D and trimming were worked out from the DNA. This sample has some 190,000 clones in its table, and about 89% of those were observed once. The leading ten clones occupy 1.5% to 2% of the sample.

This specimen consisted of peripheral blood, obtained 28 days after the second AZD1222 dose. The sequence came from an adult who received the AZD1222 COVID-19 vaccine.

The base sequence is TGTGCCACCAGTGATCTATGGATCAGGGGGCTTAGTAATGAAAAACTGTTTTTT. This gives the protein CATSDLWIRGLSNEKLFF. In this chain, TRBV24-1 is recombined with TRBJ1-4, and 8 junction bases match TRBD1. Ends trimmed: V by 3 bases, J by 4 bases; bases unmatched to a gene: 12. CDR1 and CDR2 are read off the germline V gene as KGHDR and SFDVKD. The CDR3 runs 18 residues from the cysteine to the phenylalanine. Only the CDR3 region is kept as DNA, spanning 54 bases read in frame from base 1.